The 25 T cell receptor beta chains below all came from one sample that was sequenced in a study of OX40 agonist ivuxolimab in advanced cancers. Libraries were built with the immunoSEQ multiplex PCR assay. TCRdb holds this immuneACCESS table with in-frame rearrangements only. Some clones are missing; in checked studies, unresolved V genes explain under half, and the rest has no known cause. Here the sample has 70,000 or so clones; around 90% occur a single time. Clones ranked in the top ten supply 2.5% to 3% of the sample. This specimen was CD4+ or CD8+ T cells sorted from blood, taken in a trial of the OX40 agonist ivuxolimab. The receptors were sampled from an adult with an advanced solid tumor such as melanoma, head and neck, liver or kidney cancer.

The chain employs TRBV18 and TRBJ1-1, with a possible D match to TRBD1 (5 bases). The length of the CDR3 is 17 residues. V was pared by 6 bases and J by 1 base, with 21 bases between. The V gene's germline CDR1 is KGHSH and CDR2 LQKENI. The CDR3 nucleotides are TGTGCCAGCTCCTTCGACAGCCAGGTTAAGAAGAACACTGAAGCTTTCTTT. Encoded protein: CASSFDSQVKKNTEAFF.

The chain joins TRBV28 to TRBJ1-5; 10 nucleotides line up with TRBD1. This CDR3 comprises 15 residues. V shed 5 bases, J shed 6 bases, and the junction held 7 bases outside the gene matches. CDR1 and CDR2 (germline): MDHEN, SYDVKM. The CDR3 DNA reads as TGTGCCAGCAGTCCGCGGACAGGGGGTGGTCAGCCCCAGCATTTT. Protein product: CASSPRTGGGQPQHF.

The J gene is TRBJ2-2, the V gene TRBV1; the table calls TRBD1, which could not be checked here. TRBV1 has pseudogene status. The CDR3 loop spans 17 amino acids. The CDR3 here is CTSSQDMGQGGTGELFF. DNA of the CDR3: TGCACCAGCAGCCAAGATATGGGACAGGGAGGCACCGGGGAGCTGTTTTTT.

CDR3: CASSFGFGRRGARSNEQFF. The DNA of the CDR3 is TGTGCCAGCAGCTTTGGTTTCGGCAGGCGGGGGGCCAGGAGCAATGAGCAGTTCTTC. The gene calls are TRBV7-2 and TRBJ2-1; 8 bases fit TRBD2. The CDR3 has 19 amino acids. The germline gives CDR1 SGHTA, CDR2 FQGNSA. J lost 6 bases, V lost 3 bases, and 19 bases had no gene match.

A note on this clone: Other DNA sequences within the sample encode an identical CDR3. The V and J genes are TRBV5-4 and TRBJ1-6; possible D gene TRBD1, 6 bases. The CDR3 spans 15 residues. CDR1 SGHNT and CDR2 YYREEE come from the germline V gene (reference sequence). With 0 bases removed from V and 7 bases from J, the gap between germline ends came to 11 bases. The CDR3 DNA reads as TGTGCCAGCAGCTTGGACGGGGGGGGCAATTCACCCCTCCACTTT. Its protein product is CASSLDGGGNSPLHF.

This clone occurred once. The chain employs TRBV25-1 and TRBJ1-1; D gene unclear. V lost 2 bases to trimming and J lost 11 bases, with 12 bases between them. Germline CDR1 reads MGHDK; CDR2 reads SYGVNS. The length of the CDR3 is 12 residues. CDR3 sequence reads: CASSERERAAFF. DNA for the CDR3: TGTGCCAGCAGTGAAAGGGAGAGAGCGGCTTTCTTT.

V is TRBV5-1 and J is TRBJ2-3; D is ambiguous. Per germline, CDR1 SGHRS and CDR2 YFSETQ. The CDR3 runs to 11 residues. V gave up 4 bases and J gave up 7 bases, with 7 bases separating them. CDR3 region: CASSRENTQYF. The CDR3 DNA is TGCGCCAGCAGCCGCGAGAATACGCAGTATTTT. Complete variable domain (other parts from reference TRBV5-1 and TRBJ2-3): KAGVTQTPRYLIKTRGQQVTLSCSPISGHRSVSWYQQTPGQGLQFLFEYFSETQRNKGNFPGRFSGRQFSNSRSEMNVSTLELGDSALYLCASSRENTQYFGPGTRLTVL.

The CDR3 DNA reads as TGTGCCAGCTCAGCCTTAGGAGCGGCTAGCACAGATACGCAGTATTTT. Protein sequence: CASSALGAASTDTQYF. The rearrangement uses TRBV18 and TRBJ2-3; D might be TRBD2 (5 bases). The CDR3 has 16 residues. The germline CDR1 and CDR2 sequences are KGHSH and LQKENI. Trimming stripped 5 bases from V and 0 bases from J, with 15 bases between.

The chain links TRBV28 to TRBJ2-7; the D is unclear. CDR1 and CDR2 (germline): MDHEN, SYDVKM. Trimming pared 7 bases from V and 5 bases from J, leaving 18 bases between. The CDR3 is 14 residues long. The CDR3 DNA sequence: TGTGCCAGCATCCCTGTGGGGTCGGTCAACGAGCAGTACTTC. Translation: CASIPVGSVNEQYF.

The gene calls are TRBV28 and TRBJ1-4, with unresolved D. This CDR3 is built from 13 residues. The germline CDR1 and CDR2 sequences are MDHEN and SYDVKM. V lost 6 bases to trimming and J lost 4 bases, with 9 bases between them. The CDR3 sequence: CASSGDLNEKLFF. The CDR3 DNA sequence: TGTGCCAGCAGCGGGGATCTTAATGAAAAACTGTTTTTT.

The chain couples TRBV7-9 to TRBJ2-7; TRBD2 aligns across 8 bases. The V gene end was trimmed by 5 bases and the J gene end by 3 bases; junction bases not matched to a gene: 6. This CDR3 spans 14 amino acids. Germline CDR1 SEHNR, CDR2 FQNEAQ (reference sequence). CDR3 protein: CASSLTSASYEQYF. The CDR3 DNA reads as TGTGCCAGCAGCCTGACTAGCGCCAGCTACGAGCAGTACTTC.

The genes are TRBV5-4 and TRBJ2-5; a possible D gene is TRBD2 (6 bases). With 4 bases removed from V and 2 bases from J, the gap between germline ends came to 15 bases. The germline V gene has CDR1 SGHNT and CDR2 YYREEE (reference sequence). The CDR3 has 15 residues. The CDR3 DNA reads TGTGCCAGCAGCGAGAAAAAAGCGGGTCAAGAGACCCAGTACTTC. This codes for CASSEKKAGQETQYF.

The V gene is TRBV28, the J gene TRBJ1-2; possibly TRBD1 for D (6 bases). The CDR3 is made up of 19 amino acids. V was shortened by 2 bases and J by 8 bases, with 30 bases between the two germline ends. Germline-derived CDR1 and CDR2 are MDHEN and SYDVKM. The DNA of the CDR3 is TGTGCCAGCAGTTTAGGATGGTCGGGACATCACCCCTCTCTGCGGGGCTACACCTTC. Protein: CASSLGWSGHHPSLRGYTF.

The chain is built from TRBV19 and TRBJ1-2, with 7 positions matching TRBD1. The length of the CDR3 is 13 residues. V gave up 3 bases and J gave up 7 bases; unmatched junction bases: 5. Germline V gene lookup returns CDR1 LNHDA and CDR2 SQIVND (reference sequence). CDR3 in DNA: TGTGCCAGTAGTATCAGGGGGTCGGTTGGCTACACCTTC. Protein: CASSIRGSVGYTF.

This rearrangement joins TRBV5-1 to TRBJ2-1, with 8 bases matching TRBD2. Germline V CDR1 and CDR2: SGHRS, YFSETQ. This CDR3 spans 15 amino acids. V gave up 4 bases and J gave up 9 bases; unmatched junction bases: 12. The CDR3 DNA follows: TGCGCCAGCAGCCCCGGAAGCGGGAGTCTATTTGAGCAGTTCTTC. Its translation: CASSPGSGSLFEQFF.

J is TRBJ2-7 and V is TRBV7-2, with D unclear. In germline, CDR1 is SGHTA, CDR2 FQGNSA. The CDR3 runs to 14 residues. Trimming pared 5 bases from V and 2 bases from J, leaving 13 bases between. The DNA for the CDR3 is TGTGCCAGCAGCAGAGGTACAGCCACCTACGAGCAGTACTTC. Amino acid sequence: CASSRGTATYEQYF.

The chain combines TRBV18 with TRBJ2-6; TRBD1 aligns across 8 bases. Germline values: CDR1 KGHSH, CDR2 LQKENI. J was trimmed by 1 base and V by 3 bases; bases with no gene match: 8. The CDR3 is made up of 18 amino acids. CDR3 region: CASSPRTGSLSGANVLTF. The DNA for the CDR3 is TGTGCCAGCTCACCGAGGACAGGGTCTCTTTCTGGGGCCAACGTCCTGACTTTC.

The chain combines TRBV28 with TRBJ2-5; D remains unclear. Matching the DNA end better, TRBJ2-7 makes the J call doubtful. Looked up from germline, CDR1 is MDHEN and CDR2 is SYDVKM. There are 15 residues in the CDR3. CDR3 region: CASKSLGPDSYEQYF. DNA of the CDR3: TGTGCCAGCAAATCCCTTGGGCCTGACTCCTACGAGCAGTACTTC.

V usage is TRBV11-3 and J usage is TRBJ2-5; 13 bases line up with TRBD2. TRBJ2-7 explains the end of the DNA better; the J call may be wrong. Germline V gene data show CDR1 as SGHNT and CDR2 as YENEEA. The CDR3 contains 15 residues. As DNA, the CDR3 is TGTGCCAGCAGTTCCTTGACTAGCGGGAGGTACGAGCAGTACTTC. Translated: CASSSLTSGRYEQYF.

V is TRBV18 and J is TRBJ2-4; D possibly corresponds to TRBD2 (5 bases). Trimming took 3 bases from V and 3 from J, leaving 6 bases between them. The CDR3 spans 13 residues. The germline CDR1 and CDR2 sequences are KGHSH and LQKENI. The CDR3 DNA is TGTGCCAGCTCACCCGGGGACAAAAACATTCAGTACTTC. Its protein is CASSPGDKNIQYF.

The chain is built from TRBV4-1 and TRBJ2-5; 8 positions match TRBD2. Losses at the gene ends were 4 bases for V and 3 bases for J; bases not matched to a gene: 4. Germline CDR1 is MGHRA and CDR2 is YSYEKL. This CDR3 spans 14 amino acids. The CDR3 coding sequence is TGCGCCAGCAGCCCATTAGCGGGAAAAGAGACCCAGTACTTC. This sequence encodes CASSPLAGKETQYF.

This chain links TRBV28 with TRBJ1-2; 8 nucleotides line up with TRBD1. The germline V gene encodes CDR1 MDHEN and CDR2 SYDVKM. V was pared by 4 bases and J by 6 bases, with 1 base of the junction left unmatched. The CDR3 totals 12 residues. The CDR3 sequence is CASSSGGDGYTF. The DNA of the CDR3 is TGTGCCAGCAGTTCAGGGGGCGATGGCTACACCTTC.

This clone is termed medium-sized. This chain links TRBV28 with TRBJ2-7; 9 bases are shared with TRBD1. Germline assignment: CDR1 MDHEN and CDR2 SYDVKM. J lost 5 bases, V lost 6 bases, and 5 bases had no gene match. The CDR3 extends over 13 amino acids. The CDR3 spells CASRGQGWNEQYF. Here the CDR3 DNA reads TGTGCCAGCAGGGGACAGGGTTGGAACGAGCAGTACTTC.

This clone ranks as medium-sized. J is TRBJ1-2 and V is TRBV19; 7 nucleotides align to TRBD1. J was trimmed by 4 bases and V by 6 bases; bases with no gene match: 8. The CDR3 contains 14 residues. CDR1 LNHDA and CDR2 SQIVND come from the germline V gene (reference sequence). CDR3 sequence (DNA): TGTGCCAGTAGATCGGGCAGGGGGGTCTATGGCTACACCTTC. Residues: CASRSGRGVYGYTF.

The chain joins TRBV6-6 to TRBJ1-1; 8 positions agree with TRBD1. Losses at the gene ends were 10 bases for V and 5 bases for J; bases not matched to a gene: 15. Germline-derived CDR1 and CDR2 are MNHNY and SVGAGI (reference sequence). The CDR3 runs 15 residues. The CDR3 region has the DNA TGTGCCACCTCAGGGGGCGGCGTGTCAGGAACTGAAGCTTTCTTT. Protein: CATSGGGVSGTEAFF.